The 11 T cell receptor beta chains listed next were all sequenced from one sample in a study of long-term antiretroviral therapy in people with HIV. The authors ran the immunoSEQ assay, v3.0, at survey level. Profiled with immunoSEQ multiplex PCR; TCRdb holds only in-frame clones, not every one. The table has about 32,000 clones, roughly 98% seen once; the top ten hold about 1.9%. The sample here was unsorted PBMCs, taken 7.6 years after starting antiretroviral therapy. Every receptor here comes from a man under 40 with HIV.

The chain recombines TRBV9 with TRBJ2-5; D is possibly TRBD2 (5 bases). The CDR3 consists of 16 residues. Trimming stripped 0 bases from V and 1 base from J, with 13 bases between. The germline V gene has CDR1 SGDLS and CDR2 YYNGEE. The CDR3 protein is CASSVGGAGVQETQYF. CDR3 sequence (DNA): TGTGCCAGCAGCGTAGGAGGTGCCGGGGTCCAAGAGACCCAGTACTTC.

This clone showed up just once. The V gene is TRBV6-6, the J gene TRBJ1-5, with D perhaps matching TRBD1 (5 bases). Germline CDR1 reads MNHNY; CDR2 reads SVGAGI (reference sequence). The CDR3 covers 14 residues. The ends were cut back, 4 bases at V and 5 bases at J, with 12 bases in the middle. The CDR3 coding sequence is TGTGCCAGCAGTTCAAGGGGAGGAGATCAGCCCCAGCATTTT. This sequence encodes CASSSRGGDQPQHF.

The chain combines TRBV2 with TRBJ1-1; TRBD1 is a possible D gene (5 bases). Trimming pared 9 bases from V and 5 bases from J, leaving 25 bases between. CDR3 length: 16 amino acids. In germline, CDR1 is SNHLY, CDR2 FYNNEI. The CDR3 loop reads CARRGDPSREGTEAFF. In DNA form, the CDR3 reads TGTGCCAGACGGGGAGACCCTAGCAGGGAGGGAACTGAAGCTTTCTTT. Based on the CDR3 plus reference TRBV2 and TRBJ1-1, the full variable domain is EPEVTQTPSHQVTQMGQEVILRCVPISNHLYFYWYRQILGQKVEFLVSFYNNEISEKSEIFDDQFSVERPDGSNFTLKIRSTKLEDSAMYFCARRGDPSREGTEAFFGQGTRLTVV.

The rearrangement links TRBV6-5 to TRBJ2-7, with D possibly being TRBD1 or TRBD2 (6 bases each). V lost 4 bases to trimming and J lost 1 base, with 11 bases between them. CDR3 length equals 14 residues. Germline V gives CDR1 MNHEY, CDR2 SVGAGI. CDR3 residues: CASSLTGASYEQYF. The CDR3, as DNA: TGTGCCAGCAGTTTAACGGGGGCTTCCTACGAGCAGTACTTC.

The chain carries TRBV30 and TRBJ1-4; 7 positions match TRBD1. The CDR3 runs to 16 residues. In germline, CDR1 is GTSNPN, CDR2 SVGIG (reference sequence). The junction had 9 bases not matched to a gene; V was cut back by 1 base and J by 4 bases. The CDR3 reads CAWSGLAGQINEKLFF. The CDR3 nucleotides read TGTGCCTGGAGTGGTCTAGCGGGACAGATTAATGAAAAACTGTTTTTT.

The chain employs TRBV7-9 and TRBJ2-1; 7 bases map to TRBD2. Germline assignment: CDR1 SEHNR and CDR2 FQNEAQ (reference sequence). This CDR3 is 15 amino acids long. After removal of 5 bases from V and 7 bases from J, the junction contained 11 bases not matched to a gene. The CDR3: CASSRTAGVWNEQFF. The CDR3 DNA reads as TGTGCCAGCAGCCGAACGGCGGGGGTGTGGAATGAGCAGTTCTTC.

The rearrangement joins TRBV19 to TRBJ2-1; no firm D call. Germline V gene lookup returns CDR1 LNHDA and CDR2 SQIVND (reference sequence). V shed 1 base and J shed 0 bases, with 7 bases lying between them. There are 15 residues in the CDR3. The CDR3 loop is CASSIVGRSYNEQFF. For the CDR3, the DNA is TGTGCCAGTAGTATAGTAGGGCGCTCCTACAATGAGCAGTTCTTC.

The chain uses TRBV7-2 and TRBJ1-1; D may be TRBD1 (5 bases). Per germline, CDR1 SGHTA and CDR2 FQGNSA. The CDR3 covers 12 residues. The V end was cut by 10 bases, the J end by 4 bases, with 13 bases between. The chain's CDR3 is CATGGAGTEAFF. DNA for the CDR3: TGTGCCACAGGAGGGGCGGGCACTGAAGCTTTCTTT.

The CDR3 loop is CASSIDGADYNEQFF. CDR3 coding DNA: TGTGCCAGTAGTATAGATGGAGCGGACTACAATGAGCAGTTCTTC. This rearrangement joins TRBV19 to TRBJ2-1; D may be TRBD2 (5 bases). Trimming cost V 0 bases and J 3 bases, with 9 bases left between them. The germline V gene has CDR1 LNHDA and CDR2 SQIVND (reference sequence). The CDR3 sequence is 15 residues long.

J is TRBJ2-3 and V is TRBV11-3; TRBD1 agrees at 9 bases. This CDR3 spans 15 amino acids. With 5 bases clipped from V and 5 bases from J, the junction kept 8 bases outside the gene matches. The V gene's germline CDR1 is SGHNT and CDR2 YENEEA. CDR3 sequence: CASSLGDREGDTQYF. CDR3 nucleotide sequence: TGTGCCAGCAGCCTGGGGGACAGGGAGGGAGATACGCAGTATTTT.

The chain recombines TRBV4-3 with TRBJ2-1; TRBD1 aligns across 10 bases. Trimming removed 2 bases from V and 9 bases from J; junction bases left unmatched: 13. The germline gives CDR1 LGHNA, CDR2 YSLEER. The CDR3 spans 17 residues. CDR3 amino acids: CASSQWTRQGAGGEQFF. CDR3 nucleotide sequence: TGCGCCAGCAGCCAATGGACTCGACAGGGGGCGGGGGGTGAGCAGTTCTTC.